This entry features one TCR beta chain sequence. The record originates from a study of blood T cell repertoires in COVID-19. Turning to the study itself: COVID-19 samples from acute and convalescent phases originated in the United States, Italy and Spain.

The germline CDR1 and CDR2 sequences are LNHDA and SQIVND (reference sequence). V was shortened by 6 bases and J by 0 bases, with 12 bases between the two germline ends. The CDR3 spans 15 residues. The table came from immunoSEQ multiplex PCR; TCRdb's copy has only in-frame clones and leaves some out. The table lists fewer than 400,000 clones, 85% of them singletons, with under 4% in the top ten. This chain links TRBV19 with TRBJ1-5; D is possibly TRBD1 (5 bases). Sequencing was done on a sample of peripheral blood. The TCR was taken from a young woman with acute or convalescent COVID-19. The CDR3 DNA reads TGTGCCAGTAGGATTTTGGGGGGTAGCAATCAGCCCCAGCATTTT. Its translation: CASRILGGSNQPQHF.